The next 19 T cell receptor beta chains were all read from a single sample in a study of control samples from healthy donors and cancer patients. Using immunoSEQ multiplex PCR, the repertoire was profiled, and TCRdb retains in-frame clones only, with some absent. This repertoire shows about 98,000 clones, 79% found once; its top ten account for under 12%. The sequencing input was blood. The receptors were gathered from a woman under 40 in good health.

The rearrangement links TRBV6-2 or TRBV6-3 to TRBJ2-7; the D call may be TRBD1 or TRBD2 (6 bases each). CDR3 size: 15 residues. Deletions cut 2 bases from V and 7 bases from J, with 18 bases between. The germline CDR1 and CDR2 sequences are MNHEY and SVGEGT. The CDR3 spells CASSYQRGGSIEQYF. The CDR3 DNA reads as TGTGCCAGCAGTTACCAACGAGGGGGGTCGATAGAGCAGTACTTC.

The rearrangement links TRBV6-5 to TRBJ2-7, with D tentatively TRBD1 (6 bases). V lost 0 bases and J 2 bases, leaving 14 bases between the germline ends. The CDR3 has 16 amino acids. Germline CDR1 and CDR2: MNHEY and SVGAGI. This CDR3 is CASSYSPGDITYEQYF. The CDR3 region has the DNA TGTGCCAGCAGTTACTCACCTGGGGACATCACCTACGAGCAGTACTTC.

This clone was seen a handful of times. The V and J genes are TRBV5-6 and TRBJ1-1; D ambiguous. V lost 3 bases and J 7 bases, leaving 7 bases between the germline ends. CDR3 length: 11 residues. Germline V CDR1 and CDR2: SGHDT, YYEEEE. CDR3 amino acids: CASSSDLEAFF. For the CDR3, the DNA is TGTGCCAGCAGCTCGGACCTTGAAGCTTTCTTT. Supplemented by reference TRBV5-6 and TRBJ1-1, the full variable domain reads DAGVTQSPTHLIKTRGQQVTLRCSPKSGHDTVSWYQQALGQGPQFIFQYYEEEERQRGNFPDRFSGHQFPNYSSELNVNALLLGDSALYLCASSSDLEAFFGQGTRLTVV.

The chain uses TRBV6-5 and TRBJ1-4; 8 bases are shared with TRBD1. V shed 7 bases, J shed 6 bases, and the junction held 10 bases outside the gene matches. From germline, CDR1 is MNHEY and CDR2 SVGAGI. CDR3 length: 15 amino acids. This chain's CDR3 is CASIKDRGVYEKLFF. In nucleotides, the CDR3 is TGTGCCAGCATCAAAGACAGGGGAGTTTATGAAAAACTGTTTTTT.

The chain couples TRBV19 to TRBJ2-3, with 13 bases identical to TRBD2. The V gene's germline CDR1 is LNHDA and CDR2 SQIVND (reference sequence). This CDR3 has 16 residues. V shed 5 bases, J shed 3 bases, and the junction held 5 bases outside the gene matches. The chain's CDR3 is CASSPRLAGGTDTQYF. The CDR3 DNA is TGTGCCAGTAGTCCGCGACTAGCGGGGGGAACAGATACGCAGTATTTT.

As DNA, the CDR3 is TGTGCTAGTGGTTTTTCGATGGATACGCAGTATTTT. It yields the protein CASGFSMDTQYF. The chain employs TRBV12-5 and TRBJ2-3; no clear D gene. Germline CDR1 is LGHNT and CDR2 is FRNRAP. V dropped 3 bases and J dropped 6 bases, with 7 bases sitting between them. The CDR3 runs to 12 residues. Full variable domain (rest looked up from reference TRBV12-5 and TRBJ2-3): DARVTQTPRHKVTEMGQEVTMRCQPILGHNTVFWYRQTMMQGLELLAYFRNRAPLDDSGMPKDRFSAEMPDATLATLKIQPSEPRDSAVYFCASGFSMDTQYFGPGTRLTVL.

The chain is built from TRBV5-6 and TRBJ1-2; the D gene is possibly TRBD1 (5 bases). V was shortened by 2 bases and J by 8 bases, with 19 bases between the two germline ends. This CDR3 has 15 residues. CDR1 is SGHDT, CDR2 YYEEEE, per germline. CDR3 amino acids: CASSFTREVARGYTF. As DNA, the CDR3 is TGTGCCAGCAGCTTTACCAGGGAGGTAGCTAGGGGCTACACCTTC.

The rearrangement uses TRBV9 and TRBJ2-1; maybe TRBD2 (7 bases). Trimming removed 1 base from V and 9 bases from J, with 17 bases in between. Germline CDR1 SGDLS, CDR2 YYNGEE. This CDR3 is built from 15 residues. The CDR3: CASSVKGGSESEQFF. As DNA, the CDR3 is TGTGCCAGCAGCGTAAAGGGGGGGTCCGAAAGTGAGCAGTTCTTC.

The chain combines TRBV19 with TRBJ1-2; the match to TRBD1 covers 10 bases. This CDR3 has 14 residues. Germline CDR1 is LNHDA and CDR2 is SQIVND (reference sequence). J was trimmed by 2 bases and V by 6 bases; bases with no gene match: 3. The CDR3 nucleotides are TGTGCCAGTAGCCGGACAGGGGGAAACTATGGCTACACCTTC. This codes for CASSRTGGNYGYTF.

V and J are TRBV9 and TRBJ2-1, with 9 bases matching TRBD1. Trimming cost V 2 bases and J 7 bases; bases outside gene matches: 7. CDR1 is SGDLS, CDR2 YYNGEE, per germline. This CDR3 has 15 amino acids. CDR3 sequence (DNA): TGTGCCAGCAGCGTCCCCGGGACAGGGATAAATGAGCAGTTCTTC. This translates into CASSVPGTGINEQFF.

The rearrangement links TRBV7-8 to TRBJ1-1; weak D call: TRBD1 (5 bases). CDR1 and CDR2 (germline): SGHVS, FQNEAQ. Deletions cut 4 bases from V and 1 base from J, with 19 bases between. The CDR3 contains 17 residues. CDR3 residues: CASSSPQGIGGNTEAFF. The CDR3 DNA reads TGTGCCAGCAGCTCACCCCAGGGAATAGGTGGGAACACTGAAGCTTTCTTT.

The rearrangement links TRBV15 to TRBJ1-2; 10 positions agree with TRBD1. The CDR3 is 18 residues long. Germline V gene data show CDR1 as LNHNV and CDR2 as YYDKDF (reference sequence). The trim removed 1 base at V and 7 bases at J, leaving 15 bases unmatched. The CDR3 protein is CATSRADGRMTGGSGYTF. The CDR3 region has the DNA TGTGCCACCAGCAGAGCTGATGGTAGGATGACAGGGGGCTCTGGCTACACCTTC. The whole variable domain, filled in from reference TRBV15 and TRBJ1-2, reads DAMVIQNPRYQVTQFGKPVTLSCSQTLNHNVMYWYQQKSSQAPKLLFHYYDKDFNNEADTPDNFQSRRPNTSFCFLDIRSPGLGDTAMYLCATSRADGRMTGGSGYTFGSGTRLTVV.

The chain employs TRBV4-3 and TRBJ2-6; D is unclear. This CDR3 region has 16 residues. CDR1 and CDR2 from the germline V gene are LGHNA and YSLEER. Between the trimmed V and J ends, which lost 0 bases and 2 bases, there was a span of 8 bases. The CDR3 bases are TGCGCCAGCAGCCAAGATATCGGAGCTGGGGCCAACGTCCTGACTTTC. Its protein is CASSQDIGAGANVLTF.

The chain recombines TRBV9 with TRBJ1-2; D is possibly TRBD1 (6 bases). The CDR3 totals 15 residues. Germline lookup yields CDR1 SGDLS and CDR2 YYNGEE. V lost 3 bases and J 4 bases, leaving 16 bases between the germline ends. In DNA, the CDR3 is TGTGCCAGCAGCGACTACGACAGGCCGTCCTATGGCTACACCTTC. Protein product: CASSDYDRPSYGYTF.

This clone has a single count. The chain joins TRBV30 to TRBJ1-6; D is unresolved. Germline-derived CDR1 and CDR2 are GTSNPN and SVGIG (reference sequence). Trimming removed 0 bases from V and 4 bases from J, with 7 bases in between. The CDR3 consists of 14 residues. In DNA, the CDR3 is TGTGCCTGGAGTGTTAGCTGGTATAATTCACCCCTCCACTTT. It translates to CAWSVSWYNSPLHF.

This chain uses TRBV15 with TRBJ1-2; D might be TRBD1 (6 bases). Germline V gives CDR1 LNHNV, CDR2 YYDKDF (reference sequence). The CDR3 has 14 amino acids. The ends were cut back, 7 bases at V and 7 bases at J, with 19 bases in the middle. The CDR3 coding sequence is TGTGCCACCAACCCAGGCGGACAGACTACTGGCTACACCTTC. Protein: CATNPGGQTTGYTF.

The rearrangement uses TRBV2 and TRBJ2-1; 10 nucleotides match TRBD2. Germline V gives CDR1 SNHLY, CDR2 FYNNEI. The CDR3 runs 13 residues. V was clipped by 3 bases and J by 11 bases; unmatched bases: 4. The CDR3 DNA follows: TGTGCCAGCAGTGAGGCTAGCGGGGGACAGCAGTTCTTC. Encoded protein: CASSEASGGQQFF.

This chain connects TRBV3-1 (or the pseudogene TRBV3-2) to TRBJ2-2; no clear D gene. Germline assignment: CDR1 LGHDT and CDR2 YNNKEL (reference sequence). The CDR3 contains 13 residues. The ends were cut back, 5 bases at V and 8 bases at J, with 12 bases in the middle. CDR3 region: CASSDGRLGELFF. CDR3 in DNA: TGTGCCAGCAGCGATGGACGCTTAGGGGAGCTGTTTTTT.

The V gene is TRBV19, the J gene TRBJ1-5; D not resolved. Per the germline V gene, CDR1 is LNHDA and CDR2 is SQIVND (reference sequence). The CDR3 runs 14 residues. Trimming removed 7 bases at V and 9 bases at J, with 19 bases between. The CDR3 spells CASNVRGGLGPQHF. As DNA, the CDR3 is TGTGCCAGTAATGTTCGGGGTGGCTTGGGGCCCCAGCATTTT.